What follows is one T cell receptor beta chain and its context. The clone's antigen remains unknown. It has no much larger one-base neighbor in the sample; base qualities were not kept. Read against the paper, the sample's time point label means: baseline before first vaccination. Samples from vaccinated people were obtained from the UK trials COV001 and COV002, which included a single-blind randomized controlled phase 2/3 trial of AZD1222 (ChAdOx1 nCoV-19) in healthy adults. For TCRbeta chain sequencing, PBMC samples were collected from trial participants at day 0 and at day 28 after the second dose. The CDR3 regions of human TCRbeta chains were analyzed by immunosequencing. Under the source paper's analysis protocol: TCRs in the repertoires were compared against a reference library of SARS-CoV-2-specific TCRs that had been generated with the MIRA antigen-specificity platform. Breadth meant the fraction of unique TCRs that were SARS-CoV-2-associated, whereas depth meant the fraction of total T cells that were SARS-CoV-2-associated. Using the MIRA data, each spike-specific TCR was assigned both to the spike region to which the TCR was reactive and to a CD4 or CD8 class. Log10-transformed breadth and depth values were compared by one-way ANOVA with Sidak's multiple comparisons tests. TCRdb re-hosts the immuneACCESS table, in-frame sequences only. Its copies lack some clones; in the studies checked, an unresolved V gene accounts for under half of them, and the cause for the rest is not known. Clone size and the V and J calls come from that table; the DNA yielded D and trimming. This sample is represented by roughly 160,000 clones; 85% to 95% of them were singletons. In total, the top ten clones hold approximately 0.88% of the sample.

From V the trimming removes 5 bases and from J it removes 5 bases, while the gene matches leave 8 bases of the junction unaccounted for. The CDR3 sequence holds 15 residues, the cysteine and phenylalanine included. The kept DNA is CDR3 alone, 45 bases in frame from the first base. CDR1 and CDR2 (MNHEY, SVGEGT) derive from the germline V gene. The source of the sample is a study of T cell responses to AZD1222 COVID-19 vaccine (dated by TCRdb to the early 2020s). Background for the entire study: AZD1222 recipients whose second dose came at about 4 weeks and those whose second dose came at about 12 weeks were combined into one group, since spike-specific TCR depth and breadth did not differ between the two schedules. A total of just over 230 trial participants underwent TCR sequencing, of whom more than 200 had received two doses of AZD1222 and roughly 26 had received two doses of the MenACWY control vaccine. Trial participants were enrolled by age into subgroups of 18-55, 56-69 and 70-plus years, and about 150, 27 and 61 TCR-sequenced participants, respectively, were included in these subgroups. The paper as a whole reports these results and caveats: In the small 56-69-year group, the increase in depth fell short of significance, most likely because of low power. Reportedly, close to half of the unique spike-specific TCRs recognized epitopes lying outside the regions that are mutated in the B.1.351 and B.1.1.7 variants. Because no day 14 peak-response samples were available, the repertoires could be characterized only after the peak T cell response. Participants were mostly white British, with more females than males. The authors suggested clonal diversity may have been underestimated. Vaccine-associated CD4 TCRs spanned the whole spike protein, with dominant responses in regions 160-218 and 743-854. Conclusions about previously exposed vaccinees are limited, since just six AZD1222 recipients were seropositive for SARS-CoV-2 at baseline. Spike-specific TCR breadth and depth rose significantly after two AZD1222 doses compared with day 0 and with MenACWY recipients.

The TCR was taken from an adult in good health. Rearrangement joined TRBV6-2 or TRBV6-3 to TRBJ1-5, and 8 bases in between align with TRBD1. The sequenced sample was peripheral blood, obtained on day 0 of AZD1222 vaccination. The nucleotide sequence reads TGTGCCAGCAGTCTCTCACAGGGGGAGGATCAGCCCCAGCATTTT. Its product reads: CASSLSQGEDQPQHF.